A single sample is the source of the 5 T cell receptor beta chains below, sequenced in a study of T cell changes during pregnancy in multiple sclerosis. TCRdb's copy holds only in-frame clones and misses some; the assay was immunoSEQ multiplex PCR. The sample carries 58,000 or so clones, around 89% recorded once. Material: peripheral blood, obtained after pregnancy. The receptors originated from a female donor with multiple sclerosis, enrolled in a pregnancy study.

Worth noting for this clone: The germline gene is not matched at one end of the junction; a read error may be the cause. The V gene is TRBV7-7, the J gene TRBJ2-2; tentatively, D is TRBD2 (5 bases). CDR3 length: 14 residues. Germline V lookup: CDR1 SSHAT, CDR2 FNYEAQ (reference sequence). CDR3 coding DNA: TGTGCTAGCAGCTTAGAGCGGATCGCCGGGGAGCTGTTTTTT. Its protein product is CASSLERIAGELFF.

The table lists this clone with a count of one. The rearrangement uses TRBV5-1 and TRBJ2-5; 12 bases align to TRBD2. The CDR3 runs 17 residues. J gave up 1 base and V 4 bases, and 8 bases lay outside the gene matches. Germline assignment: CDR1 SGHRS and CDR2 YFSETQ. The CDR3 bases are TGCGCCAGCAGCCAAGGACTAGCGGGGCTGGGCCAAGAGACCCAGTACTTC. Translated: CASSQGLAGLGQETQYF. Together with reference TRBV5-1 and TRBJ2-5, the CDR3 gives the full variable domain: KAGVTQTPRYLIKTRGQQVTLSCSPISGHRSVSWYQQTPGQGLQFLFEYFSETQRNKGNFPGRFSGRQFSNSRSEMNVSTLELGDSALYLCASSQGLAGLGQETQYFGPGTRLLVL.

The chain combines TRBV7-3 with TRBJ1-1; D is unclear. Germline V CDR1 and CDR2: SGHTA, FQGTGA. V shed 5 bases and J shed 8 bases, with 15 bases lying between them. This CDR3 comprises 13 residues. CDR3 sequence reads: CASSPTGEKEAFF. In DNA, the CDR3 is TGTGCCAGCAGCCCTACCGGGGAAAAGGAAGCTTTCTTT. Based on the CDR3 plus reference TRBV7-3 and TRBJ1-1, the full variable domain is GAGVSQTPSNKVTEKGKYVELRCDPISGHTALYWYRQSLGQGPEFLIYFQGTGAADDSGLPNDRFFAVRPEGSVSTLKIQRTERGDSAVYLCASSPTGEKEAFFGQGTRLTVV.

The chain employs TRBV6-6 and TRBJ1-6; perhaps TRBD1 as D (6 bases). CDR1 and CDR2 from the germline V gene are MNHNY and SVGAGI (reference sequence). This CDR3 has 16 residues. The V and J ends lost 2 bases and 9 bases respectively, with 17 bases between them. The CDR3 nucleotides are TGTGCCAGCAGTTACATCGGGGCAGGGGCTGGTTCACCCCTCCACTTT. Protein sequence: CASSYIGAGAGSPLHF.

As concerns this clone: The junction departs from germline at one end; a sequencing error may be responsible. The genes are TRBV30 and TRBJ2-1; TRBD1 is a possible D gene (5 bases). The CDR3 is made up of 11 amino acids. Germline V gene data show CDR1 as GTSNPN and CDR2 as SVGIG (reference sequence). The CDR3: CAWTLGRQKIF. CDR3 DNA sequence: TGTGCCTGGACCCTCGGTAGACAGAAAATCTTC.